The 15 T cell receptor beta chains in this list originate from one sample, sequenced in a study of T cells in Graves' hyperthyroidism and ophthalmopathy. The TCR beta CDR3 regions underwent amplification using RNA transcripts as the source. The TCR CDR3 first-round RT-PCR relied on the HTBI primer set. TCRdb re-analysed the multiplex PCR reads in MiXCR, keeping a single row per CDR3 protein. The sample yields a few hundred thousand distinct CDR3 sequences, approximately 15% seen once. Sequencing was carried out using blood. The receptors shown here come from a woman aged 18-29 years with Graves' hyperthyroidism.

This clonotype was recorded many times. The rearrangement uses TRBV6-5 and TRBJ2-5, with a weak D call TRBD1 (6 bases). With 0 bases removed from V and 9 bases from J, the gap between germline ends came to 11 bases. Germline CDR1 is MNHEY and CDR2 is SVGAGI. CDR3 length: 13 amino acids. The CDR3 coding sequence is TGTGCCAGCAGTTACTCCTCCTACAGGGCCCAGTACTTC. Protein: CASSYSSYRAQYF.

This clonotype turned up a few times. CDR3 loop: CASSFHDRAGENIQYF. The CDR3, as DNA: TGTGCCAGCAGTTTCCACGACAGGGCGGGGGAAAACATTCAGTACTTC. V gene TRBV28 combines with J gene TRBJ2-4; either TRBD1 or TRBD2 may fit D (7 bases each). V gave up 3 bases and J gave up 5 bases, with 17 bases separating them. CDR1 and CDR2 from the germline V gene are MDHEN and SYDVKM. There are 16 residues in the CDR3.

This clonotype was seen at least ten times. V usage is TRBV15 and J usage is TRBJ1-4, with a possible D match to TRBD1 (5 bases). V shed 0 bases and J shed 8 bases, with 16 bases lying between them. Germline V gives CDR1 LNHNV, CDR2 YYDKDF (reference sequence). The CDR3 consists of 16 residues. The CDR3 sequence is CATSRDRQGNEEKLFF. The CDR3 DNA reads as TGTGCCACCAGCAGAGATCGGCAGGGTAATGAAGAAAAACTGTTTTTT.

This rearrangement joins TRBV2 to TRBJ2-2, with TRBD2 matching over 16 bases. CDR1 and CDR2 (germline): SNHLY, FYNNEI. Losses at the gene ends were 5 bases for V and 3 bases for J; bases not matched to a gene: 12. This CDR3 has 20 residues. CDR3 sequence reads: CASSPRPGLAGGDDTGELFF. CDR3 in DNA: TGTGCCAGCAGTCCTCGACCGGGACTAGCGGGAGGGGACGACACCGGGGAGCTGTTTTTT.

There are many counts of this clonotype. The CDR3, as DNA: TGTGCCAGCAGCCGCAATCCCCAAAATACCGGGGAGCTGTTTTTT. Protein: CASSRNPQNTGELFF. The gene calls are TRBV3-1 and TRBJ2-2; no definite D call. From germline, CDR1 is LGHDT and CDR2 YNNKEL (reference sequence). The CDR3 length is 15 residues. V was clipped by 4 bases and J by 5 bases, with 14 bases between them.

This clonotype was counted at least ten times. V and J are TRBV7-8 and TRBJ2-7; perhaps TRBD1 as D (6 bases). The CDR3 runs to 14 residues. Germline CDR1 and CDR2: SGHVS and FQNEAQ. Trimming pared 5 bases from V and 3 bases from J, leaving 14 bases between. CDR3 loop: CASSPSTGHYEQYV. CDR3 DNA sequence: TGTGCCAGCAGCCCATCGACAGGCCACTACGAGCAGTACGTC.

The chain recombines TRBV12-5 with TRBJ1-1, with 8 bases aligning to TRBD1. In germline, CDR1 is LGHNT, CDR2 FRNRAP. The CDR3 is 14 amino acids. The DNA for the CDR3 is TGTGCCACGAGGCAGGGGGCCATGAACACTGAAGCTTTCTTT. Translated, it gives CATRQGAMNTEAFF. Full variable domain (rest looked up from reference TRBV12-5 and TRBJ1-1): DARVTQTPRHKVTEMGQEVTMRCQPILGHNTVFWYRQTMMQGLELLAYFRNRAPLDDSGMPKDRFSAEMPDATLATLKIQPSEPRDSAVYFCATRQGAMNTEAFFGQGTRLTVV.

This clonotype was counted between two and nine times. The V gene is TRBV19, the J gene TRBJ2-7; TRBD2 might be the D (6 bases). The CDR3 is 16 amino acids. Germline CDR1 reads LNHDA; CDR2 reads SQIVND (reference sequence). Trimming removed 0 bases from V and 1 base from J, with 13 bases in between. The CDR3 DNA reads as TGTGCCAGTAGTATAGATCCTCCGGGGGAATCCTACGAGCAGTACTTC. This codes for CASSIDPPGESYEQYF.

In its sample, this clonotype was seen many times. This chain uses TRBV4-1 with TRBJ2-2, with 7 positions matching TRBD2. The V and J ends lost 6 bases and 6 bases, in that order; junction bases with no gene match: 4. Looked up from germline, CDR1 is MGHRA and CDR2 is YSYEKL. This CDR3 is 13 amino acids long. The CDR3 bases are TGCGCCAGCAGGCGGGAGAGGTCCGGGGAGCTGTTTTTT. This gives the protein CASRRERSGELFF.

This clonotype was picked up many times. This chain connects TRBV30 to TRBJ2-7; TRBD2 agrees at 9 bases. Trimming removed 6 bases from V and 4 bases from J; junction bases left unmatched: 7. This CDR3 spans 13 amino acids. Germline V gene lookup returns CDR1 GTSNPN and CDR2 SVGIG (reference sequence). CDR3 protein: CACSGSGRYEQYV. CDR3 coding DNA: TGTGCCTGCTCGGGTAGCGGGAGATACGAGCAGTACGTC.

This clonotype showed up many times. The rearrangement uses TRBV7-9 and TRBJ1-1; D remains ambiguous. This CDR3 is built from 14 residues. Trimming removed 3 bases at V and 7 bases at J, with 15 bases between. Germline CDR1 is SEHNR and CDR2 is FQNEAQ (reference sequence). CDR3 DNA sequence: TGTGCCAGCAGCTTTGGGGAACCGATCTATGAAGCTTTCTTT. As protein: CASSFGEPIYEAFF.

This clonotype was seen a few times. The chain couples TRBV11-2 to TRBJ2-2; TRBD2 matches at 9 bases. After removal of 1 base from V and 6 bases from J, the junction contained 12 bases not matched to a gene. CDR1 and CDR2 (germline): SGHAT, FQNNGV. This CDR3 contains 18 residues. Written as DNA, the CDR3 is TGTGCCAGCAGCTTAGCACCTAGCGGGACATGGGTTGCCGGGGAGCTGTTTTTT. Translating gives CASSLAPSGTWVAGELFF.

Ten or more counts support this clonotype. This chain links TRBV6-1 with TRBJ2-7, with TRBD1 as a possible D gene (5 bases). V was cut by 5 bases and J by 2 bases, with 13 bases left in between. The CDR3 length is 14 residues. Per the germline V gene, CDR1 is MNHNS and CDR2 is SASEGT. In nucleotides, the CDR3 is TGTGCCAGCAGTTCCGGAGTAGGGGCCTACGAGCAGTACTTC. Translating it yields CASSSGVGAYEQYF.

This clonotype was observed many times. The chain has TRBV5-6 and TRBJ1-3; 7 nucleotides line up with TRBD1. The CDR3 spans 14 residues. Losses at the gene ends were 0 bases for V and 5 bases for J; bases not matched to a gene: 2. Germline V gene lookup returns CDR1 SGHDT and CDR2 YYEEEE. CDR3 in DNA: TGTGCCAGCAGCTTGGGACAGGGAAGAAACACCATATATTTT. It codes for CASSLGQGRNTIYF. Filled out from reference TRBV5-6 and TRBJ1-3, the complete variable domain reads DAGVTQSPTHLIKTRGQQVTLRCSPKSGHDTVSWYQQALGQGPQFIFQYYEEEERQRGNFPDRFSGHQFPNYSSELNVNALLLGDSALYLCASSLGQGRNTIYFGEGSWLTVV.

This clonotype showed up many times. The V gene is TRBV12-3 or TRBV12-4, the J gene TRBJ2-1, with 10 nucleotides matching TRBD2. This CDR3 region has 15 residues. With 6 bases clipped from V and 2 bases from J, the junction kept 4 bases outside the gene matches. The CDR3 here is CASRGTSGAYNEQFF. The CDR3 bases are TGTGCCAGCAGGGGTACTAGCGGGGCCTACAATGAGCAGTTCTTC.